These 14 T cell receptor beta chains were all obtained from the same sample, sequenced in a study of blood T cell repertoires in COVID-19 (dated by TCRdb to the early 2020s). The method behind the library was the immunoSEQ multiplex PCR assay. TCRdb mirrors the immuneACCESS table, restricted to in-frame sequences. Some clones are absent from its copies; in checked studies, under half trace to an unresolved V gene, and the reason for the others is unknown. In all, the sample holds about 23,000 clones, and 80% to 95% of those were seen once. Under 20% of the sample is held by the ten biggest clonotypes. The sequenced sample consisted of peripheral blood. All receptors derive from a human donor in a cohort sampled during active COVID-19.

V and J are TRBV6-5 and TRBJ1-2, with D tentatively TRBD1 (5 bases). CDR1 MNHEY and CDR2 SVGAGI come from the germline V gene. This CDR3 region has 13 residues. Trimming removed 6 bases at V and 3 bases at J, with 11 bases between. CDR3 sequence (DNA): TGTGCCAGCAGGGAGACAGCTGACTATGGCTACACCTTC. Translation: CASRETADYGYTF.

The CDR3 region has the DNA TGTGCCAGCAGCTTAAACTCGAACACTGAAGCTTTCTTT. This gives the protein CASSLNSNTEAFF. The rearrangement links TRBV7-3 to TRBJ1-1; D is ambiguous. The CDR3 loop spans 13 amino acids. V was cut by 1 base and J by 1 base, with 4 bases left in between. Germline values: CDR1 SGHTA, CDR2 FQGTGA.

The genes are TRBV6-5 and TRBJ2-1, with 9 bases aligning to TRBD1. The germline V gene encodes CDR1 MNHEY and CDR2 SVGAGI. This CDR3 contains 15 residues. Trimming at V came to 6 bases and at J to 7 bases, leaving 10 bases not matched to a gene. CDR3 sequence: CASRYPGTGLNEQFF. The CDR3, as DNA: TGTGCCAGCAGGTATCCAGGGACAGGGTTGAATGAGCAGTTCTTC.

The chain carries TRBV5-1 and TRBJ1-4; D gene uncertain. CDR1 is SGHRS, CDR2 YFSETQ, per germline. The V gene lost 2 bases and the J gene lost 2 bases, with 7 bases spanning the gap. The CDR3 sequence is 14 residues long. The CDR3 here is CASSFAGTNEKLFF. The CDR3, as DNA: TGCGCCAGCAGCTTTGCGGGGACTAATGAAAAACTGTTTTTT.

This sequence joins TRBV7-2 and TRBJ1-2, with unresolved D. V was cut by 5 bases and J by 7 bases, with 17 bases left in between. Germline CDR1 reads SGHTA; CDR2 reads FQGNSA. This CDR3 is built from 14 residues. This CDR3 is CASSIPGSLGGYTF. The CDR3, as DNA: TGTGCCAGCAGCATCCCCGGGAGCCTAGGTGGCTACACCTTC.

This chain connects TRBV5-6 to TRBJ1-1, with D unclear. The V and J ends lost 4 bases and 0 bases respectively, with 7 bases between them. Germline CDR1 SGHDT, CDR2 YYEEEE. This CDR3 has 13 amino acids. CDR3 DNA: TGTGCCAGCAGCCCGGGAATGAACACTGAAGCTTTCTTT. Encoded protein: CASSPGMNTEAFF.

In DNA, the CDR3 is TGTGCCAGCAGCGACAGGGGCTATGGCTACACCTTC. Translation gives CASSDRGYGYTF. The V and J genes are TRBV11-3 and TRBJ1-2; TRBD1 matches 8 bases. From germline, CDR1 is SGHNT and CDR2 YENEEA. Trimming at V came to 5 bases and at J to 4 bases, leaving 0 bases not matched to a gene. The length of the CDR3 is 12 residues.

CDR3 sequence: CASSFTGAGELFF. CDR3 nucleotide sequence: TGTGCCAGCAGCTTTACAGGGGCCGGGGAGCTGTTTTTT. The rearrangement links TRBV7-9 to TRBJ2-2; 7 bases agree with TRBD1. Germline-derived CDR1 and CDR2 are SEHNR and FQNEAQ (reference sequence). This CDR3 is built from 13 residues. V shed 3 bases and J 6 bases; nucleotides not matched to a gene: 1.

The chain links TRBV6-2 or TRBV6-3 to TRBJ1-5; no reliable D call. V shed 2 bases and J shed 3 bases, with 11 bases lying between them. This CDR3 contains 15 residues. Germline CDR1 is MNHEY and CDR2 is SVGEGT. The CDR3 protein is CASSYSEAFNQPQHF. The DNA for the CDR3 is TGTGCCAGCAGTTACAGTGAGGCGTTCAATCAGCCCCAGCATTTT.

This clone appeared once. The V call is TRBV30, the J call TRBJ2-3; 8 bases line up with TRBD1. This CDR3 spans 12 amino acids. J lost 13 bases, V lost 2 bases, and 8 bases had no gene match. CDR1 is GTSNPN, CDR2 SVGIG, per germline (reference sequence). The CDR3 region is CAWSYWTGRKYF. In DNA form, the CDR3 reads TGTGCCTGGAGTTACTGGACAGGGAGAAAGTATTTT.

This clone was counted between two and nine times. This rearrangement joins TRBV6-5 to TRBJ2-3, with TRBD1 matching over 7 bases. The CDR3 is made up of 15 amino acids. J lost 0 bases, V lost 6 bases, and 6 bases had no gene match. Germline CDR1 and CDR2: MNHEY and SVGAGI. The CDR3 DNA reads TGTGCCAGCAGGGGGGACAGAGAAAGCACAGATACGCAGTATTTT. This codes for CASRGDRESTDTQYF.

This chain connects TRBV3-1 (or the pseudogene TRBV3-2) to TRBJ2-7; D is perhaps TRBD2 (6 bases). The V gene's germline CDR1 is LGHDT and CDR2 YNNKEL (reference sequence). V was pared by 1 base and J by 7 bases, with 17 bases between. The CDR3 is 15 residues long. The CDR3 protein is CASSQGGYPRGEQYF. The CDR3 DNA is TGTGCCAGCAGCCAAGGGGGCTACCCCCGGGGGGAGCAGTACTTC.

The chain carries TRBV5-1 and TRBJ2-7; 8 bases map to TRBD2. V trimming: 4 bases; J trimming: 2 bases; junction bases outside the gene matches: 11. The CDR3 consists of 16 residues. CDR1 is SGHRS and CDR2 is YFSETQ in the germline V gene. CDR3 region: CASSPSLSGLAYEQYF. CDR3 in DNA: TGCGCCAGCAGCCCGTCTCTTTCGGGACTAGCCTACGAGCAGTACTTC. Variable domain in full (rest from reference TRBV5-1 and TRBJ2-7): KAGVTQTPRYLIKTRGQQVTLSCSPISGHRSVSWYQQTPGQGLQFLFEYFSETQRNKGNFPGRFSGRQFSNSRSEMNVSTLELGDSALYLCASSPSLSGLAYEQYFGPGTRLTVT.

This chain links TRBV14 with TRBJ2-7; perhaps TRBD2 as D (6 bases). The CDR3 contains 19 residues. Trimming removed 3 bases from V and 6 bases from J, with 30 bases in between. The germline V gene has CDR1 SGHDN and CDR2 FVKESK. For the CDR3, the DNA is TGTGCCAGCAGCCACATCCACCCGGGACTCCTCTTACCGGGCCTCGAGCAGTACTTC. Protein product: CASSHIHPGLLLPGLEQYF.